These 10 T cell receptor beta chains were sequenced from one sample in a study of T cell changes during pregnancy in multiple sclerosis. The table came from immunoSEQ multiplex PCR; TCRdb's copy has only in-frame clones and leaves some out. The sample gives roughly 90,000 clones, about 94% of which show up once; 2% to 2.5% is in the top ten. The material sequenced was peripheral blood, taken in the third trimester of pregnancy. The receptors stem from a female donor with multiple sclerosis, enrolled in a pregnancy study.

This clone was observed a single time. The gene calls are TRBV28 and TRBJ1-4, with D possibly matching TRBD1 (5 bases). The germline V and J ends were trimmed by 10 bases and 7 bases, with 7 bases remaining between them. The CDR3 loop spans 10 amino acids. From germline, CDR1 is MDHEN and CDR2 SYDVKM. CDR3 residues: CATGREKLFF. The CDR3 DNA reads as TGTGCCACAGGGCGTGAAAAACTGTTTTTT.

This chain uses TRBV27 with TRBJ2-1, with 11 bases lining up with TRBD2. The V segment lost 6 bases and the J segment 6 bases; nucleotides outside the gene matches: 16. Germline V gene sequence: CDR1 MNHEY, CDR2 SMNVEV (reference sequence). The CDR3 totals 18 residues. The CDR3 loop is CASRRTGTSGRRVNEQFF. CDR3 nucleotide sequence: TGTGCCAGCAGACGCACCGGGACTAGCGGTCGAAGGGTCAATGAGCAGTTCTTC.

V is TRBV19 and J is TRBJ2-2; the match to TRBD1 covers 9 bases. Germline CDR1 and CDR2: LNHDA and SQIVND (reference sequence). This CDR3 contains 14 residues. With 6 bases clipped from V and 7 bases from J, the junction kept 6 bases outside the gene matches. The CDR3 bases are TGTGCCAGTAGGCAACAGGGGGCAATCGGGGAGCTGTTTTTT. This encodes CASRQQGAIGELFF.

The CDR3 region has the DNA TGTGCCAGCAGCTTAGCTCGGGGGTTCTCAGAGACCCAGTACTTC. This encodes CASSLARGFSETQYF. The chain joins TRBV7-9 to TRBJ2-5, with a tentative D call TRBD2 (6 bases). Germline V CDR1 and CDR2: SEHNR, FQNEAQ (reference sequence). The CDR3 runs 15 residues. The germline V and J ends were trimmed by 0 bases and 4 bases, with 12 bases remaining between them.

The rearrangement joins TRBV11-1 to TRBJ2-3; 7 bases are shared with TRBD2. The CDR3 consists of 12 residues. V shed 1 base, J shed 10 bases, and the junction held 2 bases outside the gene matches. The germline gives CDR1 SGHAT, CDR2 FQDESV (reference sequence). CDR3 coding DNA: TGTGCCAGCAGCTTAGAAGCGGGATCGCAGTATTTT. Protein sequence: CASSLEAGSQYF.

This chain's CDR3 is CASSIAQGTYEQYF. CDR3 in DNA: TGTGCCAGTAGTATAGCACAGGGGACCTACGAGCAGTACTTC. This chain uses TRBV19 with TRBJ2-7; 7 bases are a match to TRBD1. The CDR3 consists of 14 residues. V was pared by 1 base and J by 2 bases, with 2 bases of the junction left unmatched. Looked up from germline, CDR1 is LNHDA and CDR2 is SQIVND (reference sequence).

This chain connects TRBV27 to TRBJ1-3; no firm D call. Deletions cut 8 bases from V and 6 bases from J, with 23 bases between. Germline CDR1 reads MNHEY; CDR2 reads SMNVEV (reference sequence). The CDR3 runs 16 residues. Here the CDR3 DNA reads TGTGCCAGCCGTTCGGCAGCCTACTCTACAGAAAACACCATATATTTT. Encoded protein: CASRSAAYSTENTIYF.

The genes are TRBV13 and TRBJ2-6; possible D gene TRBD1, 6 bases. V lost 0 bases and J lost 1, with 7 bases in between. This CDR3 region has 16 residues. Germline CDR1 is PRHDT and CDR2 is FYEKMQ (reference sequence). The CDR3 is CASSLGTGSGANVLTF. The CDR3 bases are TGTGCCAGCAGCTTAGGGACAGGTTCTGGGGCCAACGTCCTGACTTTC.

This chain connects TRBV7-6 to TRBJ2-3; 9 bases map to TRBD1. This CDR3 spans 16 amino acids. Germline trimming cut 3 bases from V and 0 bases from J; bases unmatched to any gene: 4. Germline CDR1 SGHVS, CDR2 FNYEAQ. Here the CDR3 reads CASSLGTGQSTDTQYF. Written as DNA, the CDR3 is TGTGCCAGCAGCTTGGGGACAGGGCAGAGCACAGATACGCAGTATTTT.

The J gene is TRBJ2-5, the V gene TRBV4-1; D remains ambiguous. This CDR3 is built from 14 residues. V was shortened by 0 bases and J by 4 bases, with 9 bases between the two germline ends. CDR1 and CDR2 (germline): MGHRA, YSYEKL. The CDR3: CASSQDQVGETQYF. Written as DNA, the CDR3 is TGCGCCAGCAGCCAAGATCAGGTAGGAGAGACCCAGTACTTC.